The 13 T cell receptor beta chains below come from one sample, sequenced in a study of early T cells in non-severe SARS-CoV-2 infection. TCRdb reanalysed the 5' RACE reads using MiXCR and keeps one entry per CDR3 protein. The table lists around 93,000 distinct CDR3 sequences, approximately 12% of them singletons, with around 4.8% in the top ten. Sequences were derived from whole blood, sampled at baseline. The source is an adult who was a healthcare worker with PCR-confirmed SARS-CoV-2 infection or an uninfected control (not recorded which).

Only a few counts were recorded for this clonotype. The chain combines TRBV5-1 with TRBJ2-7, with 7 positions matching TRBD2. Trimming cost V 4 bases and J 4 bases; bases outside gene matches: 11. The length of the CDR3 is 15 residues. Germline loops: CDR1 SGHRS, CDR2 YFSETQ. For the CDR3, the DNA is TGCGCCAGCAGCGAGGCTAGCGGAGCAACTTACGAGCAGTACTTC. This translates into CASSEASGATYEQYF. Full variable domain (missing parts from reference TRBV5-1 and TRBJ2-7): KAGVTQTPRYLIKTRGQQVTLSCSPISGHRSVSWYQQTPGQGLQFLFEYFSETQRNKGNFPGRFSGRQFSNSRSEMNVSTLELGDSALYLCASSEASGATYEQYFGPGTRLTVT.

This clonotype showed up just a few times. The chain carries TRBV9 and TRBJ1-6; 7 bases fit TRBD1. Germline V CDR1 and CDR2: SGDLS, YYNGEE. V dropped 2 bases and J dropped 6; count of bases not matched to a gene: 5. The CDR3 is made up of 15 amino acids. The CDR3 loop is CASSVRDSPNSPLHF. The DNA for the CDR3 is TGTGCCAGCAGCGTTAGGGACAGCCCTAATTCACCCCTCCACTTT.

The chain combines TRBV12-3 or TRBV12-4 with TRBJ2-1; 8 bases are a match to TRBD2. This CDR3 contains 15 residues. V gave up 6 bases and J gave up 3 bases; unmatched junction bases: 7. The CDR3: CASSSGRADYNEQFF. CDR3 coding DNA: TGTGCCAGCAGCTCCGGGAGGGCCGACTACAATGAGCAGTTCTTC.

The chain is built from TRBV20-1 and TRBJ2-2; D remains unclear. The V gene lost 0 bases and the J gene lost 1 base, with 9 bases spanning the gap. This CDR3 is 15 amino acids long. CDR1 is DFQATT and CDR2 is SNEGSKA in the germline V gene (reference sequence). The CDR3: CSARDTFLNTGELFF. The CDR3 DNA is TGCAGTGCTAGAGATACCTTCTTGAACACCGGGGAGCTGTTTTTT.

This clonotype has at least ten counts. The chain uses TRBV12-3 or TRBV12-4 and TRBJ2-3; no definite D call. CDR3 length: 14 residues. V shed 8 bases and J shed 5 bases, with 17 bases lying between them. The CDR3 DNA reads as TGTGCCAGCGGAAAGTGGACGGCCAGAGATACGCAGTATTTT. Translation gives CASGKWTARDTQYF.

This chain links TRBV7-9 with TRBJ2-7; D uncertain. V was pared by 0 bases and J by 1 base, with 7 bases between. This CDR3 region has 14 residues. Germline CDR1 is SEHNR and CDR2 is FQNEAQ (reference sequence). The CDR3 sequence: CASSLAEQSYEQYF. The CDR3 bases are TGTGCCAGCAGCTTAGCGGAACAGTCCTACGAGCAGTACTTC.

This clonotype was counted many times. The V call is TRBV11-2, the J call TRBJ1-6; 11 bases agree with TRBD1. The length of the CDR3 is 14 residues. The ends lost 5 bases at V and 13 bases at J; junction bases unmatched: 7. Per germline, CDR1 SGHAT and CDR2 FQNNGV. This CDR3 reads CASSAGTGGRPLHF. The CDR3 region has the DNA TGTGCCAGCAGCGCCGGGACAGGGGGTCGTCCCCTCCACTTT.

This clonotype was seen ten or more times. The CDR3 bases are TGTGCCAGCAGTGGCGGAAGGTCCGTCCGGGACACCGGGGAGCTGTTTTTT. It encodes CASSGGRSVRDTGELFF. V usage is TRBV6-1 and J usage is TRBJ2-2; D ambiguous. Germline V gene lookup returns CDR1 MNHNS and CDR2 SASEGT. V was trimmed by 4 bases and J by 3 bases, leaving 18 bases between them. CDR3 length: 17 amino acids.

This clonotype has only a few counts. The CDR3 spells CASSGRSYEQYF. The CDR3 DNA reads TGTGCCAGCAGCGGACGATCCTACGAGCAGTACTTC. J is TRBJ2-7 and V is TRBV9, with no clear D. CDR3 size: 12 residues. Trimming took 3 bases from V and 1 from J, leaving 5 bases between them. Germline V gives CDR1 SGDLS, CDR2 YYNGEE.

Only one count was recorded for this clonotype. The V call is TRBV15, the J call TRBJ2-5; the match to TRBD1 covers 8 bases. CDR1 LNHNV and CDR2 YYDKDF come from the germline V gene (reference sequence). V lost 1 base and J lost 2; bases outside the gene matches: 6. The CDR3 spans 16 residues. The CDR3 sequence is CATSRVSGQGQETQYF. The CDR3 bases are TGTGCCACCAGCAGAGTATCCGGACAGGGTCAAGAGACCCAGTACTTC.

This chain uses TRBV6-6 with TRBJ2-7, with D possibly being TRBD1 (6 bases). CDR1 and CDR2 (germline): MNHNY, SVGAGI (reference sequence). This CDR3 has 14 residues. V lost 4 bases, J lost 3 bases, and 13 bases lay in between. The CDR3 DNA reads TGTGCCAGCAGTTCGACAGGAGCCCTCTACGAGCAGTACTTC. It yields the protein CASSSTGALYEQYF.

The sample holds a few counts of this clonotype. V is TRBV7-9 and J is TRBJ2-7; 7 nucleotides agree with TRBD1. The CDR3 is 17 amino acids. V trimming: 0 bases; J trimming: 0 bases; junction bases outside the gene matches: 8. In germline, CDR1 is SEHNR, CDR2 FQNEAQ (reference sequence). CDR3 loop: CASSLARDPGGSYEQYF. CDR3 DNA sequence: TGTGCCAGCAGCTTAGCCCGGGACCCAGGGGGCTCCTACGAGCAGTACTTC. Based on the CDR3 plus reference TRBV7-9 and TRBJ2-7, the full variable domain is DTGVSQNPRHKITKRGQNVTFRCDPISEHNRLYWYRQTLGQGPEFLTYFQNEAQLEKSRLLSDRFSAERPKGSFSTLEIQRTEQGDSAMYLCASSLARDPGGSYEQYFGPGTRLTVT.

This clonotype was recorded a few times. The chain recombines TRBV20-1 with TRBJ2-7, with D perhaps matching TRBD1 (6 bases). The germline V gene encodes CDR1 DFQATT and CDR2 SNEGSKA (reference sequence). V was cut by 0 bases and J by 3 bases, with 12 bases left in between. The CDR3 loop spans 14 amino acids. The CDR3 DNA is TGCAGTGCTAGAGATCAGGGGAGAGTCTACGAGCAGTACTTC. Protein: CSARDQGRVYEQYF.